This T cell receptor (beta chain) was sequenced during a study of blood T cells in healthy people across ages. Study findings and constraints: Total diversity from one million sequenced T cells was likely underestimated. With donor CMV status unknown, expanded clonotype changes were possibly confounded.

Primers used in a second PCR of roughly 7 to 11 cycles were a sample-barcoded 5' primer and a J-beta primer mix. Via MiXCR, TCRdb re-called the 5' RACE reads, giving one row per CDR3 protein. Here the sample spans around 990,000 distinct CDR3 sequences, 25% being singletons. The germline V gene has CDR1 MDHEN and CDR2 SYDVKM. There are 15 residues in the CDR3. Deletions cut 4 bases from V and 0 bases from J, with 12 bases between. Comment on this clonotype: Its antigen is undetermined.

This sample also appeared in a second study, on T cells of mothers and their children. That paper states: All extracted RNA went into cDNA synthesis, approximately 1.4 ug per 15 ul.

This chain joins TRBV28 and TRBJ1-1; D might be TRBD1 (6 bases). Sequenced sample: blood. This receptor was obtained from a girl aged 2-10 years in good health. The CDR3 nucleotides are TGTGCCAGCAGTTACAGGGTACCCATGAACACTGAAGCTTTCTTT. Translating it yields CASSYRVPMNTEAFF.